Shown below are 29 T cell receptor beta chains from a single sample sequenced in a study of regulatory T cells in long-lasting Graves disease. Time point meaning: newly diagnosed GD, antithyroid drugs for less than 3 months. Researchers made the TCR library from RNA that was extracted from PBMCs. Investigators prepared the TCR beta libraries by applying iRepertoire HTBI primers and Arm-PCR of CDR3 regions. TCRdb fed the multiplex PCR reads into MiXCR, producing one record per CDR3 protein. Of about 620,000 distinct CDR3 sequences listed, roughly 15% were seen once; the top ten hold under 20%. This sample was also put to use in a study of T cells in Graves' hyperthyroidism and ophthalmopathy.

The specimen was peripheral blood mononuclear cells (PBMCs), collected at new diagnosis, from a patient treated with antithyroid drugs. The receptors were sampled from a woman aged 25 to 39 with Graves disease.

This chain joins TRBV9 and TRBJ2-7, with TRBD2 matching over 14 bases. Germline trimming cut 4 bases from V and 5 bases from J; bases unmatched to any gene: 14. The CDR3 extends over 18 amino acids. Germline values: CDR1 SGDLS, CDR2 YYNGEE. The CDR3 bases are TGTGCCAGCAGCCCACGCCCCGGAGGACTAGCGGGAGGCGACGAGCAGTACTTC. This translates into CASSPRPGGLAGGDEQYF. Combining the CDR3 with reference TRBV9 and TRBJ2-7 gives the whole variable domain DSGVTQTPKHLITATGQRVTLRCSPRSGDLSVYWYQQSLDQGLQFLIQYYNGEERAKGNILERFSAQQFPDLHSELNLSSLELGDSALYFCASSPRPGGLAGGDEQYFGPGTRLTVT.

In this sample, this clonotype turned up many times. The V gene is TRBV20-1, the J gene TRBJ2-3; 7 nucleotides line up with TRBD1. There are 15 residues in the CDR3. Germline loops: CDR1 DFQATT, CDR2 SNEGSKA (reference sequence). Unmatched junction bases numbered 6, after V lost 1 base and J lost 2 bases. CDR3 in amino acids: CSARGDSAFTDTQYF. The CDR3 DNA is TGCAGTGCTAGAGGGGACAGTGCTTTCACAGATACGCAGTATTTT.

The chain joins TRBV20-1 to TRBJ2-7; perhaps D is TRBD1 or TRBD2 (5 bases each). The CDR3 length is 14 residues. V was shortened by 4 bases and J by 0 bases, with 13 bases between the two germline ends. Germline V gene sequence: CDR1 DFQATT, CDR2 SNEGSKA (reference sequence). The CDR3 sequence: CSATSVGGSYEQYF. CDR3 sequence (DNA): TGCAGTGCTACCTCGGTTGGGGGCTCCTACGAGCAGTACTTC.

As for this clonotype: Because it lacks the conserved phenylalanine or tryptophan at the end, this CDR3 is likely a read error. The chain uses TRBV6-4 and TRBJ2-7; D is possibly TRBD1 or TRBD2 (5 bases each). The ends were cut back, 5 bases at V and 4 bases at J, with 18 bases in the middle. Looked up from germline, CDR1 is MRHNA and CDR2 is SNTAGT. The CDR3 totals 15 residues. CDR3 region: CASSPRDHSPYEQYL. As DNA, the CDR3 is TGTGCCAGCAGTCCCCGGGACCATTCCCCTTACGAGCAGTACCTC.

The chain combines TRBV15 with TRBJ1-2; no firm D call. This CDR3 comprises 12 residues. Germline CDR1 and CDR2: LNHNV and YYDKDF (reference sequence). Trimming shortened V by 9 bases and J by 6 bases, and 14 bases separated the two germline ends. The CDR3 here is CATRTSSDGYTF. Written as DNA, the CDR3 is TGTGCCACACGAACTAGTAGTGATGGCTACACCTTC.

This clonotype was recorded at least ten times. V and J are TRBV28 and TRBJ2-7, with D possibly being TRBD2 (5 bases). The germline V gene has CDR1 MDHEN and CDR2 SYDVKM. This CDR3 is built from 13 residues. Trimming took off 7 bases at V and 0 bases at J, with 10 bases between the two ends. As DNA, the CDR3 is TGTGCCAGCATAGGAGGTGTCTCCTACGAGCAGTACTTC. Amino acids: CASIGGVSYEQYF.

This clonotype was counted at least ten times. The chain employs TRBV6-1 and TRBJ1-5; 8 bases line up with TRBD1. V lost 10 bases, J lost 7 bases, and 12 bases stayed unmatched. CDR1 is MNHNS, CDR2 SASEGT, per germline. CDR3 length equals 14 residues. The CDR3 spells CATADREFTQPQHF. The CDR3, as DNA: TGTGCCACAGCGGACAGGGAGTTTACCCAGCCCCAGCATTTT.

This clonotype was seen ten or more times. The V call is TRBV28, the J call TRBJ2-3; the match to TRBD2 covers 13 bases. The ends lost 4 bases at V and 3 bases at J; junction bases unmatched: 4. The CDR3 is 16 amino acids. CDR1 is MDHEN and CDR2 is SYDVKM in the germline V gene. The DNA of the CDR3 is TGTGCCAGCAGTTCCGCGACTAGCGGGAGGACAGATACGCAGTATTTT. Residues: CASSSATSGRTDTQYF.

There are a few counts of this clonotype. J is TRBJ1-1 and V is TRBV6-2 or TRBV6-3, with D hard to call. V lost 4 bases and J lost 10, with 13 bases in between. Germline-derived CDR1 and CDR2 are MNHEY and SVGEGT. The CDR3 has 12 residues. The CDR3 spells CASSSDLGGAFF. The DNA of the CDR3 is TGTGCCAGCAGTTCGGACTTAGGTGGAGCTTTCTTT.

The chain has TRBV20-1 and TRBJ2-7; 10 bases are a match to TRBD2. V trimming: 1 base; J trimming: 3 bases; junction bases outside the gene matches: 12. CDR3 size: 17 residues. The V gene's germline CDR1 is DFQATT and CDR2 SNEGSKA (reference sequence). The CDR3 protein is CSARVRSASGGVYEQYF. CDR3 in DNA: TGCAGTGCTAGAGTAAGGTCGGCTAGCGGGGGTGTCTACGAGCAGTACTTC.

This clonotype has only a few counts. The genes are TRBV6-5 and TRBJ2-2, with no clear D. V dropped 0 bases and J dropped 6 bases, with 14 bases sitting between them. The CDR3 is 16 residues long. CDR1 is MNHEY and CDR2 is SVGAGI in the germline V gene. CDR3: CASSYSGISGAGELFF. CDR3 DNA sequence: TGTGCCAGCAGTTACTCAGGAATTTCAGGAGCCGGGGAGCTGTTTTTT.

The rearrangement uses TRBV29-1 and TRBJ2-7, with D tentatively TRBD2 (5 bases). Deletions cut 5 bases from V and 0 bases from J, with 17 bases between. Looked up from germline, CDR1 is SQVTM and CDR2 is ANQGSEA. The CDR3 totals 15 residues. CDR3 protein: CSVSSIAHGSYEQYF. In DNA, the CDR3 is TGCAGCGTTTCAAGCATAGCGCACGGCTCCTACGAGCAGTACTTC.

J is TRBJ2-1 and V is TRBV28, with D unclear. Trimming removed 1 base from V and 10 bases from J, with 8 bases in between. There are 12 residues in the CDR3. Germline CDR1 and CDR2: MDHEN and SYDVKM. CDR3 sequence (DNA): TGTGCCAGCAGTTTATCCCCCCGGGAGCAGTTCTTC. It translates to CASSLSPREQFF.

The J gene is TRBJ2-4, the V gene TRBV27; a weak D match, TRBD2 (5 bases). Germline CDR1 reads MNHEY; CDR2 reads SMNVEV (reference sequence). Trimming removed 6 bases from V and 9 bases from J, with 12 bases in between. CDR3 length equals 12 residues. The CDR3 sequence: CASSGLRSIQYF. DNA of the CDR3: TGTGCCAGCAGCGGACTGCGGAGCATTCAGTACTTC.

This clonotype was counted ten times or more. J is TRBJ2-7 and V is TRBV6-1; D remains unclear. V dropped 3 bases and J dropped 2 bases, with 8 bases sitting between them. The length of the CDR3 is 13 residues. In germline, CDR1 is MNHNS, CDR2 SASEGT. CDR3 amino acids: CASSEAPTYEQYF. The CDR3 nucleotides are TGTGCCAGCAGTGAGGCCCCAACCTACGAGCAGTACTTC.

The CDR3 DNA reads TGTGCCAGCTCACCACCCTGGGTGGAGACCCAGTACTTC. Its translation: CASSPPWVETQYF. This rearrangement joins TRBV18 to TRBJ2-5; D unclear. From germline, CDR1 is KGHSH and CDR2 LQKENI. Deletions cut 0 bases from V and 5 bases from J, with 7 bases between. The CDR3 is 13 residues long.

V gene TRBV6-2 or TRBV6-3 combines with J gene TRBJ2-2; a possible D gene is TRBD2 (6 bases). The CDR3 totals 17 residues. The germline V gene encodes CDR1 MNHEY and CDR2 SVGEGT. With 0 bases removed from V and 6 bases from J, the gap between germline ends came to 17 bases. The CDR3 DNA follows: TGTGCCAGCAGTTACTCGGCGACTAGTGGGTTTCCCGGGGAGCTGTTTTTT. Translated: CASSYSATSGFPGELFF.

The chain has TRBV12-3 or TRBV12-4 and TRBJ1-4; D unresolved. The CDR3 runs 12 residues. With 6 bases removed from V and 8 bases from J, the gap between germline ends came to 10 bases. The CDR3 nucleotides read TGTGCCAGCAGCTACCCCAGCGAAAAACTGTTTTTT. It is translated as CASSYPSEKLFF.

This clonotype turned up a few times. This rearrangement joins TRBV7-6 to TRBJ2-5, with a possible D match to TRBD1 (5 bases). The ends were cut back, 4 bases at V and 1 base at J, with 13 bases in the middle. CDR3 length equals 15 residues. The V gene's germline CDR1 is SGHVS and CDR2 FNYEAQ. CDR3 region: CASSYQGVGQETQYF. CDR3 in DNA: TGTGCCAGCAGCTACCAAGGGGTAGGCCAAGAGACCCAGTACTTC.

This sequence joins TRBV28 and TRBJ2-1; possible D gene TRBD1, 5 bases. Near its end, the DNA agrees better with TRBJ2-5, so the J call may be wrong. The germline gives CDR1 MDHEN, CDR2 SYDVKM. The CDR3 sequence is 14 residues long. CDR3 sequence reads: CASSQLAGPRTQYF. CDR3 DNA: TGTGCCAGCAGTCAGCTTGCAGGGCCCCGGACCCAGTACTTC.

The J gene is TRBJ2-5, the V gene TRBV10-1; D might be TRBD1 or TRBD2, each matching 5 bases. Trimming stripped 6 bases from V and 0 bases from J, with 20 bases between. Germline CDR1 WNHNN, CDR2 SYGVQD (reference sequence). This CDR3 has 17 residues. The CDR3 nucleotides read TGCGCCAGCAGGTCAATTCGACACAGGACTGACCAAGAGACCCAGTACTTC. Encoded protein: CASRSIRHRTDQETQYF.

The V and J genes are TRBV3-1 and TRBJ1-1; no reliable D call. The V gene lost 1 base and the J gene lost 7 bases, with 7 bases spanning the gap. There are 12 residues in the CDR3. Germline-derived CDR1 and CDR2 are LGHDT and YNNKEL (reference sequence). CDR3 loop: CASSQVGREAFF. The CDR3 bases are TGTGCCAGCAGCCAAGTTGGGCGTGAAGCTTTCTTT.

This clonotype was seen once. The CDR3 DNA reads TGCGCCAGCAGCCAAGTGCCGGATTCACCCCTCCACTTT. This translates into CASSQVPDSPLHF. The chain joins TRBV4-1 to TRBJ1-6; D uncertain. The CDR3 has 13 residues. With 1 base removed from V and 8 bases from J, the gap between germline ends came to 6 bases. The germline V gene encodes CDR1 MGHRA and CDR2 YSYEKL.

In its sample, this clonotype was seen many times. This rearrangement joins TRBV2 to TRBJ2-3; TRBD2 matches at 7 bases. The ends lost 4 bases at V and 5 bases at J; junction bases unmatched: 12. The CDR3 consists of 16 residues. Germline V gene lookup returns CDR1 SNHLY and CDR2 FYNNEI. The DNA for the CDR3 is TGTGCCAGCAGTGTGTTCGGACTAGGACCGGGAGATACGCAGTATTTT. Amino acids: CASSVFGLGPGDTQYF. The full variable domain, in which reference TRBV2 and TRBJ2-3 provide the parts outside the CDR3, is EPEVTQTPSHQVTQMGQEVILRCVPISNHLYFYWYRQILGQKVEFLVSFYNNEISEKSEIFDDQFSVERPDGSNFTLKIRSTKLEDSAMYFCASSVFGLGPGDTQYFGPGTRLTVL.

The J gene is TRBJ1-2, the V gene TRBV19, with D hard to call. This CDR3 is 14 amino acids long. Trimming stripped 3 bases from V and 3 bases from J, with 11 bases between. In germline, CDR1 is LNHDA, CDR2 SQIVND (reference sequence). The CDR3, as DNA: TGTGCCAGTAGTATGGAAGGAGCGGACTATGGCTACACCTTC. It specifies CASSMEGADYGYTF.

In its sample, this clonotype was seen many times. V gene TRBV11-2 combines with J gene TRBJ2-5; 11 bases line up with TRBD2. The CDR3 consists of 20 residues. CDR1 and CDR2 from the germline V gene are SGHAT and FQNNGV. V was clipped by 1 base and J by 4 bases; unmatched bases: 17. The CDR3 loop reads CASSLGNFGTSGKEAETQYF. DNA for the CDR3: TGTGCCAGCAGCTTAGGCAATTTCGGGACTAGCGGAAAAGAGGCAGAGACCCAGTACTTC.

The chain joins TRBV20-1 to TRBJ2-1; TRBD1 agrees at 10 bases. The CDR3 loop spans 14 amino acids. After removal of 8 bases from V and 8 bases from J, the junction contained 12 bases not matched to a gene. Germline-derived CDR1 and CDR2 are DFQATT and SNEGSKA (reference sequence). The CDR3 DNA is TGCAGTTCCTCCGGGACAGGGGTCGCCGATGAGCAGTTCTTC. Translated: CSSSGTGVADEQFF.

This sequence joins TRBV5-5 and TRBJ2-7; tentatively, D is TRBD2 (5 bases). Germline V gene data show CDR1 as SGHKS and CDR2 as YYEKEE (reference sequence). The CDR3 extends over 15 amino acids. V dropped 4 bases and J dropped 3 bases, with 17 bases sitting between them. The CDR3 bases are TGTGCCAGCAGCCTAGGGCCGGCGGGCTACTACGAGCAGTACTTC. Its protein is CASSLGPAGYYEQYF.

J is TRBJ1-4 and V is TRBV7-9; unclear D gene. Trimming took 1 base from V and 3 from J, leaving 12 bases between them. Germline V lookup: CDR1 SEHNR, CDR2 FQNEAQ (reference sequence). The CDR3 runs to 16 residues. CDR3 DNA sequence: TGTGCCAGCAGCTTAGGTTCCGGGGTGGCTAATGAAAAACTGTTTTTT. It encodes CASSLGSGVANEKLFF.